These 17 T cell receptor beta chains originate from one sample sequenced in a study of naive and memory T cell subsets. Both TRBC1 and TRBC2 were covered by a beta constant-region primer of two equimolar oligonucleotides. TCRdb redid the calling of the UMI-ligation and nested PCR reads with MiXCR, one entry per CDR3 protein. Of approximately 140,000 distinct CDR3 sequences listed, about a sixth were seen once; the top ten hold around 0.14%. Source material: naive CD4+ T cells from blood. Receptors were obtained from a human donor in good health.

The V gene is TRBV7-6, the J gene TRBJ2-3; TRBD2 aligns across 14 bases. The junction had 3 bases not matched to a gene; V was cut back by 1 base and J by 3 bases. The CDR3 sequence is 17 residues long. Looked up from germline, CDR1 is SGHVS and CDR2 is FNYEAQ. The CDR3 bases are TGTGCCAGCAGCTTAGGGACTAGCGGGAGGCTGACAGATACGCAGTATTTT. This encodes CASSLGTSGRLTDTQYF.

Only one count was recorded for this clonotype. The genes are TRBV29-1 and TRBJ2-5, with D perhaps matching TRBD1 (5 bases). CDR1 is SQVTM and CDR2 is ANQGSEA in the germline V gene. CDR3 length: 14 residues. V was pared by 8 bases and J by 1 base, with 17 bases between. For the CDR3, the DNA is TGCAGCTATAAGCCTGGGGCTCGCCAAGAGACCCAGTACTTC. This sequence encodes CSYKPGARQETQYF. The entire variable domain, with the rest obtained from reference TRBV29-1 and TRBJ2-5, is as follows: SAVISQKPSRDICQRGTSLTIQCQVDSQVTMMFWYRQQPGQSLTLIATANQGSEATYESGFVIDKFPISRPNLTFSTLTVSNMSPEDSSIYLCSYKPGARQETQYFGPGTRLLVL.

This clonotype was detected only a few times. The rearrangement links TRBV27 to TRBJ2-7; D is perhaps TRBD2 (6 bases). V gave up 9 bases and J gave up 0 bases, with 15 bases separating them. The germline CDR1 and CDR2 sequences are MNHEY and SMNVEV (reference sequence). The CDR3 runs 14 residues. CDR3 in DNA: TGTGCCAGTAAAGCCGCCGGGAGCTCCTACGAGCAGTACTTC. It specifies CASKAAGSSYEQYF.

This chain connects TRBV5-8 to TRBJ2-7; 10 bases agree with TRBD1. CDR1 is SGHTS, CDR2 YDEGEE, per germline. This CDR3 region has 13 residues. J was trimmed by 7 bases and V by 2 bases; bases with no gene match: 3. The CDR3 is CASSFDRGQEQYF. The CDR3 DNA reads TGTGCCAGCAGCTTTGACAGGGGGCAGGAGCAGTACTTC.

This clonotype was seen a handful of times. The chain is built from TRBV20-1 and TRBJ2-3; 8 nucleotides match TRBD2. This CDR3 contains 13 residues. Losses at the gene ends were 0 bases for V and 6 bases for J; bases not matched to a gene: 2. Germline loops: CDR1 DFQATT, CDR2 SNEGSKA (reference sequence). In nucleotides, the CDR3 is TGCAGTGCTAGAGACGGGGGGGAGGATACGCAGTATTTT. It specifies CSARDGGEDTQYF.

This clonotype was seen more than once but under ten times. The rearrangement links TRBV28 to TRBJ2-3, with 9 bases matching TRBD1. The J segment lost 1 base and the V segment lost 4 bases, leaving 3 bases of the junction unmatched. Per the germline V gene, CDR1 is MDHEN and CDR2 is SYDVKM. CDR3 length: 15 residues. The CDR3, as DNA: TGTGCCAGCAGTTCCCGGGACAGGGGCACAGATACGCAGTATTTT. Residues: CASSSRDRGTDTQYF.

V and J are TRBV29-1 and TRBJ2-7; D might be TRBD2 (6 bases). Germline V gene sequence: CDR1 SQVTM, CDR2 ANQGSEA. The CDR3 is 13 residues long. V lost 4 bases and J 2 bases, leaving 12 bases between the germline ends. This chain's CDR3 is CSVGGRLAYEQYF. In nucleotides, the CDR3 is TGCAGCGTTGGGGGGAGGCTAGCCTACGAGCAGTACTTC.

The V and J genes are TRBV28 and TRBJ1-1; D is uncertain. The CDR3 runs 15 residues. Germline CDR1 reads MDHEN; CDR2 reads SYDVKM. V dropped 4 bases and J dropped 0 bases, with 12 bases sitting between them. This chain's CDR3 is CASSSQNGLNTEAFF. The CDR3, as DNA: TGTGCCAGCAGTTCTCAAAACGGACTGAACACTGAAGCTTTCTTT.

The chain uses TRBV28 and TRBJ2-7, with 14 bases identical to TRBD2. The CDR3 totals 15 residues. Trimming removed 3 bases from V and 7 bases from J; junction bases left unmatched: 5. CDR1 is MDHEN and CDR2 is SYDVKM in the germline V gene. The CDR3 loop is CASSFHRLAGGEQYF. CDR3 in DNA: TGTGCCAGCAGTTTCCATCGACTAGCGGGAGGGGAGCAGTACTTC.

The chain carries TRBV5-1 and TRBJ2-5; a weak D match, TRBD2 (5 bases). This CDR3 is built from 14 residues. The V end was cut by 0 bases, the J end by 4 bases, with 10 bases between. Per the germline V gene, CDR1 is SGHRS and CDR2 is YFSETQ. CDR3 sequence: CASSLAGSVETQYF. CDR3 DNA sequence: TGCGCCAGCAGCTTGGCGGGGAGTGTAGAGACCCAGTACTTC.

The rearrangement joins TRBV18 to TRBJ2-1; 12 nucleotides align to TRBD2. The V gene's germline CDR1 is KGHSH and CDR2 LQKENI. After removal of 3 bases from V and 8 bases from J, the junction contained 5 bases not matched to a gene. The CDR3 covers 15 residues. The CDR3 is CASSPTSGSRDEQFF. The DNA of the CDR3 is TGTGCCAGCTCACCGACTAGCGGGAGTAGGGATGAGCAGTTCTTC.

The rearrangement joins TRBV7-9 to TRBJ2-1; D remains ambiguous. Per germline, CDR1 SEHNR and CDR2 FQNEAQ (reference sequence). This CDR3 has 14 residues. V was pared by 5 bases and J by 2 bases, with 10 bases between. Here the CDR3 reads CASSPRGPYNEQFF. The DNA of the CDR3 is TGTGCCAGCAGCCCGAGAGGACCCTACAATGAGCAGTTCTTC.

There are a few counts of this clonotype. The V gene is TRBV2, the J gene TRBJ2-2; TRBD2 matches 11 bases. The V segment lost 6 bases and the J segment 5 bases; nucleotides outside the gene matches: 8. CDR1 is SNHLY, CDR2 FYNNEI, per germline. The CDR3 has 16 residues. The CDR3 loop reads CASRTLASGRTGELFF. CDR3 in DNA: TGTGCCAGCAGGACCCTGGCTAGCGGGAGGACCGGGGAGCTGTTTTTT.

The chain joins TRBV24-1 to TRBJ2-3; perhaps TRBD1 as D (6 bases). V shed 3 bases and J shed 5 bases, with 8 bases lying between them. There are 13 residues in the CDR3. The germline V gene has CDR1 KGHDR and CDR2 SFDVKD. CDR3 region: CATSDQDRDTQYF. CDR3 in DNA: TGTGCCACCAGTGATCAGGACAGAGATACGCAGTATTTT.

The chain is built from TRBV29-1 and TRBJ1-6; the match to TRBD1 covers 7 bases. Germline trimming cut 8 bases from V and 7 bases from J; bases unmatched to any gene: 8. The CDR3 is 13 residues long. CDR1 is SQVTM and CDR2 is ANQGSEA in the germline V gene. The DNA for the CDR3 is TGCAGCACCCGGGACAGAGAGAATTCACCCCTCCACTTT. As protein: CSTRDRENSPLHF.

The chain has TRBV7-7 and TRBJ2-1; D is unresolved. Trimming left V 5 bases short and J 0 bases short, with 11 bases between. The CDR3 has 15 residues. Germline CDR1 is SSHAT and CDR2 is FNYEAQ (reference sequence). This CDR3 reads CASSLSPNSYNEQFF. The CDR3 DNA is TGTGCCAGCAGCCTTAGCCCGAACTCCTACAATGAGCAGTTCTTC.

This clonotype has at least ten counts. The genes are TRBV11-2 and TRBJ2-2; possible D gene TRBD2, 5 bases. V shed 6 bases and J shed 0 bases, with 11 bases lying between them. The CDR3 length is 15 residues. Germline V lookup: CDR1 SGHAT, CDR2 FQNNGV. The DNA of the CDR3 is TGTGCCAGCAGGCCCTCCGGGACGAACACCGGGGAGCTGTTTTTT. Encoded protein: CASRPSGTNTGELFF.